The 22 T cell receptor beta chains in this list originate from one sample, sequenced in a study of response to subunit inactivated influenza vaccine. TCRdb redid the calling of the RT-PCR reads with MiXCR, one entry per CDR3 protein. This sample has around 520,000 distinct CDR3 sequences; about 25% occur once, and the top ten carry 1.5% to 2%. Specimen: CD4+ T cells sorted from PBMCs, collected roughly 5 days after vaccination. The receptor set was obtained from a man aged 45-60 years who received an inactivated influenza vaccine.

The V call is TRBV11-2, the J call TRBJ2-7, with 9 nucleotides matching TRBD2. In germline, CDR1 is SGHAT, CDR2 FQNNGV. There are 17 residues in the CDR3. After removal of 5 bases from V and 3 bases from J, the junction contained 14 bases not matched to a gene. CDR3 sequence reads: CASSRERASGVLYEQYF. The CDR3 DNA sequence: TGTGCCAGCAGCCGGGAGAGGGCTAGCGGGGTCCTCTACGAGCAGTACTTC.

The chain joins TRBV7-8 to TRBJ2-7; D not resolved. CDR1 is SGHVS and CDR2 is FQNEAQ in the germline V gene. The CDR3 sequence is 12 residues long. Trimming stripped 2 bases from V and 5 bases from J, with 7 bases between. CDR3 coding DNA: TGTGCCAGCAGCTTACAGGATAACGAGCAGTACTTC. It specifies CASSLQDNEQYF. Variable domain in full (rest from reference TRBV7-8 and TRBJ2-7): GAGVSQSPRYKVAKRGQDVALRCDPISGHVSLFWYQQALGQGPEFLTYFQNEAQLDKSGLPSDRFFAERPEGSVSTLKIQRTQQEDSAVYLCASSLQDNEQYFGPGTRLTVT.

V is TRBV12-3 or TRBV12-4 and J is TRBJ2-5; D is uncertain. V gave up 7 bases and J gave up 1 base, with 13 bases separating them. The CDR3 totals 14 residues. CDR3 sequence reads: CASKFPGAQETQYF. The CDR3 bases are TGTGCCAGCAAATTTCCAGGAGCCCAAGAGACCCAGTACTTC.

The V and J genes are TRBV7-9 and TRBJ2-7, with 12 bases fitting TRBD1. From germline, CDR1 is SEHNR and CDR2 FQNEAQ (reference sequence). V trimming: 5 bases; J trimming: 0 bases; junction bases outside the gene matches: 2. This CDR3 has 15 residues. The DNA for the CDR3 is TGTGCCAGCAGCGGGGGACAGGGGGCCTCCTACGAGCAGTACTTC. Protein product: CASSGGQGASYEQYF.

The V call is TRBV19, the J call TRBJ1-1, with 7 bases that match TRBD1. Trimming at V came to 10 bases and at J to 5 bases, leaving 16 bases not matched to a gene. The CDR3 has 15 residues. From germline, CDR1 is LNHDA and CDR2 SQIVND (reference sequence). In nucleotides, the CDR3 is TGTGCCACCAGAACCATATACAGGGGATGGACTGAAGCTTTCTTT. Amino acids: CATRTIYRGWTEAFF.

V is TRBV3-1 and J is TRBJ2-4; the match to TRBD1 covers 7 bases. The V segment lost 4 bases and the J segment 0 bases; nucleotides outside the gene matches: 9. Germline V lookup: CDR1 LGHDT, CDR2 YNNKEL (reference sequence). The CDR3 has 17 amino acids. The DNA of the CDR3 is TGTGCCAGCAGCCCGGGACAGATGGTTTTAGCCAAAAACATTCAGTACTTC. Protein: CASSPGQMVLAKNIQYF. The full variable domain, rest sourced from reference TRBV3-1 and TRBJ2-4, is DTAVSQTPKYLVTQMGNDKSIKCEQNLGHDTMYWYKQDSKKFLKIMFSYNNKELIINETVPNRFSPKSPDKAHLNLHINSLELGDSAVYFCASSPGQMVLAKNIQYFGAGTRLSVL.

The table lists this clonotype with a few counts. The CDR3 nucleotides read TGTGCCAGCAGCTTAGGAACTAGCGGGGGATCTAGCACAGATACGCAGTATTTT. Translation: CASSLGTSGGSSTDTQYF. This chain connects TRBV11-2 to TRBJ2-3; TRBD2 matches at 11 bases. The ends lost 1 base at V and 0 bases at J; junction bases unmatched: 6. From germline, CDR1 is SGHAT and CDR2 FQNNGV. CDR3 length: 18 residues.

CDR3: CSASFEGSWSNQPQHF. The DNA for the CDR3 is TGCAGTGCTAGTTTCGAGGGGTCATGGAGCAATCAGCCCCAGCATTTT. This sequence joins TRBV20-1 and TRBJ1-5; tentatively, D is TRBD1 (5 bases). Trimming cost V 3 bases and J 1 base, with 16 bases left between them. CDR1 and CDR2 from the germline V gene are DFQATT and SNEGSKA (reference sequence). The CDR3 loop spans 16 amino acids.

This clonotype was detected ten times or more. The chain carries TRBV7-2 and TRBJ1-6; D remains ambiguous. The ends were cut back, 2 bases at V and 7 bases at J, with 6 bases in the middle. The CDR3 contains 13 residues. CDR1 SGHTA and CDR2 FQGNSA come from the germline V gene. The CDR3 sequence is CASSLRSNSPLHF. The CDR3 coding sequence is TGTGCCAGCAGCTTACGTAGCAATTCACCCCTCCACTTT.

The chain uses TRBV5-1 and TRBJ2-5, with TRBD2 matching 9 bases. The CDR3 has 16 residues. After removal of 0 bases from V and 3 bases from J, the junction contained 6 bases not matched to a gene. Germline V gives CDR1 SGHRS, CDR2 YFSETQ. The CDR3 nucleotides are TGCGCCAGCAGCTTGGTTCTAGCGGGGAATAAAGAGACCCAGTACTTC. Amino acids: CASSLVLAGNKETQYF.

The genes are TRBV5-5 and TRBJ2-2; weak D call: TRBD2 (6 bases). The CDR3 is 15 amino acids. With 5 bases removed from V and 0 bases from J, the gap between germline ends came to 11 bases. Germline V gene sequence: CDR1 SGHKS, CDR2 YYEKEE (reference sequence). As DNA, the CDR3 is TGTGCCAGCAGGGGAGGTCAGTCGAACACCGGGGAGCTGTTTTTT. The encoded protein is CASRGGQSNTGELFF.

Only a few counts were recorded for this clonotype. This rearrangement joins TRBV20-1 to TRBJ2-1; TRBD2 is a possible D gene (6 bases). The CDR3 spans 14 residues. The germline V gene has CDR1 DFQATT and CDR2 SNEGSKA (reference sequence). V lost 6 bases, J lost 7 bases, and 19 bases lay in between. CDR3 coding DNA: TGCAGTGCCGGTGTTCGGGACTCCAGAAATGAGCAGTTCTTC. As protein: CSAGVRDSRNEQFF.

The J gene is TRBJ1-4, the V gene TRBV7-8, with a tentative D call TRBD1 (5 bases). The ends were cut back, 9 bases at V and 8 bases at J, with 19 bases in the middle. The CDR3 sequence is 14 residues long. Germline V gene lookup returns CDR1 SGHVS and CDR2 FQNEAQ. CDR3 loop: CASSRGAGREKLFF. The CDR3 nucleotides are TGTGCCAGTAGCCGAGGGGCGGGGAGGGAAAAACTGTTTTTT. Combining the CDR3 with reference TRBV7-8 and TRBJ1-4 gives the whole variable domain GAGVSQSPRYKVAKRGQDVALRCDPISGHVSLFWYQQALGQGPEFLTYFQNEAQLDKSGLPSDRFFAERPEGSVSTLKIQRTQQEDSAVYLCASSRGAGREKLFFGSGTQLSVL.

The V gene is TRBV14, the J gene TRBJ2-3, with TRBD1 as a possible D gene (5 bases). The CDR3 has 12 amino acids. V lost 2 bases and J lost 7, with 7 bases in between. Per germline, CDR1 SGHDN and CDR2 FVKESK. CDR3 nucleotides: TGTGCCAGCAGCCAACAGGGTTATACGCAGTATTTT. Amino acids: CASSQQGYTQYF.

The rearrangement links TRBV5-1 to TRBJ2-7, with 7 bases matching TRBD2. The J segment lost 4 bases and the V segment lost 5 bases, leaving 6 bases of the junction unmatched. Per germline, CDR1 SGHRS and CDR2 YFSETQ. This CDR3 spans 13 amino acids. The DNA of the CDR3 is TGCGCCAGCAGTCTGCCAGCGGGGTACGAGCAGTACTTC. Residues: CASSLPAGYEQYF.

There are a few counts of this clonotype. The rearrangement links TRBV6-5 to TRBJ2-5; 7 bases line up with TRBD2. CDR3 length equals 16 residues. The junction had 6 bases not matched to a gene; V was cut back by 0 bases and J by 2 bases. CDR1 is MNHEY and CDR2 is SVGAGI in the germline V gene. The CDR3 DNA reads TGTGCCAGCAGTTACTCTCTTGCTAGCGGACAAGAGACCCAGTACTTC. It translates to CASSYSLASGQETQYF.

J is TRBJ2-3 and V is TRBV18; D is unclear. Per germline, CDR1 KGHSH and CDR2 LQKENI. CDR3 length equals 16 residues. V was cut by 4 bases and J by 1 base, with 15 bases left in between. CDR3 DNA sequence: TGTGCCAGCTCACACAGCAGAGCAGCCCGCACAGATACGCAGTATTTT. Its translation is CASSHSRAARTDTQYF.

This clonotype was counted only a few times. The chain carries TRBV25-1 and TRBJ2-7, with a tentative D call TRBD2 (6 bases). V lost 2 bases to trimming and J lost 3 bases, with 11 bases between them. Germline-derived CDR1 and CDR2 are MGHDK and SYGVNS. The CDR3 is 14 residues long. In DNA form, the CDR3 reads TGTGCCAGCAGTGAAACGGGACTCGGCTACGAGCAGTACTTC. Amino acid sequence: CASSETGLGYEQYF.

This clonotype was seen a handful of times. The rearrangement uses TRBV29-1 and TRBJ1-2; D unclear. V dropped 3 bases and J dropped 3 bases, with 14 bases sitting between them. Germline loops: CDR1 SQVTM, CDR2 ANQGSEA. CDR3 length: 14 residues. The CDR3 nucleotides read TGCAGCGTTGATACCACCGACGGGTACTATGGCTACACCTTC. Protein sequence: CSVDTTDGYYGYTF.

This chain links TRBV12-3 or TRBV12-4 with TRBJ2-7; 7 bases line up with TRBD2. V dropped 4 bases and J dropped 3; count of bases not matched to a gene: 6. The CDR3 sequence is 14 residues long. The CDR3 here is CASSSGAGDYEQYF. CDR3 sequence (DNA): TGTGCCAGCAGTTCCGGTGCGGGAGACTACGAGCAGTACTTC.

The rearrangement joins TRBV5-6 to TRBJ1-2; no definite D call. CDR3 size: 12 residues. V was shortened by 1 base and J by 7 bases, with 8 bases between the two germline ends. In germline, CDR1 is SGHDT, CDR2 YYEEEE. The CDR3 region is CASSLPGVGYTF. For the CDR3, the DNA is TGTGCCAGCAGCTTGCCCGGGGTTGGCTACACCTTC.

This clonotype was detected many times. In DNA form, the CDR3 reads TGTGCCAGCAGTTTCTACACTGAAGCTTTCTTT. It encodes CASSFYTEAFF. The genes are TRBV12-3 or TRBV12-4 and TRBJ1-1; D not certain. The V and J ends lost 3 bases and 3 bases respectively, with 2 bases between them. This CDR3 has 11 residues.